The 20 T cell receptor beta chains below all came from one sample that was sequenced in a study of shared clonotypes between healthy human individuals. Clones were read by immunoSEQ multiplex PCR, and TCRdb kept only the in-frame ones, dropping some. The table shows 700,000 or so clones, with roughly 78% occurring only once. Material: memory CD4+ T cells sorted from blood. The sample's subset: CD45RA-negative fraction. The receptor set was obtained from a woman under 40 in good health.

The chain couples TRBV21-1 to TRBJ2-7; the tabulated D call, TRBD2, remains unverified against the DNA. TRBV21-1 is reported as a pseudogene. CDR3 length equals 17 residues. The CDR3 DNA reads as TGTGCCAGCAGCAAGCCCATCCTAGCGGGAGATTCTCACGAGCAGTACTTC. It codes for CASSKPILAGDSHEQYF.

The J gene is TRBJ2-1, the V gene TRBV5-8, with a tentative D call TRBD2 (6 bases). The germline gives CDR1 SGHTS, CDR2 YDEGEE. Trimming pared 2 bases from V and 2 bases from J, leaving 17 bases between. The CDR3 is 17 residues long. CDR3 nucleotides: TGTGCCAGCAGCTTTTTTTTAGCGGACGCGACCTACAATGAGCAGTTCTTC. As protein: CASSFFLADATYNEQFF.

Regarding this clone: Additional DNA sequences in this sample encode the identical CDR3. The gene calls are TRBV30 and TRBJ2-7; the match to TRBD2 covers 8 bases. The CDR3 loop spans 12 amino acids. Germline trimming cut 2 bases from V and 3 bases from J; bases unmatched to any gene: 0. CDR1 is GTSNPN, CDR2 SVGIG, per germline (reference sequence). This chain's CDR3 is CAWSSGSYEQYF. CDR3 coding DNA: TGTGCCTGGAGTAGCGGGAGCTACGAGCAGTACTTC.

V gene TRBV2 combines with J gene TRBJ2-7; D gene unclear. Germline lookup yields CDR1 SNHLY and CDR2 FYNNEI. The CDR3 has 13 residues. V gave up 5 bases and J gave up 1 base, with 9 bases separating them. The CDR3 sequence is CASSLTVSYEQYF. DNA for the CDR3: TGTGCCAGCAGTTTGACTGTATCCTACGAGCAGTACTTC. Based on the CDR3 plus reference TRBV2 and TRBJ2-7, the full variable domain is EPEVTQTPSHQVTQMGQEVILRCVPISNHLYFYWYRQILGQKVEFLVSFYNNEISEKSEIFDDQFSVERPDGSNFTLKIRSTKLEDSAMYFCASSLTVSYEQYFGPGTRLTVT.

The V call is TRBV28, the J call TRBJ1-5; 7 nucleotides line up with TRBD1. The CDR3 has 13 residues. Germline trimming cut 7 bases from V and 4 bases from J; bases unmatched to any gene: 4. The V gene's germline CDR1 is MDHEN and CDR2 SYDVKM. CDR3 sequence (DNA): TGTGCCAGCATCCAACAGGGGAATCAGCCCCAGCATTTT. Its translation is CASIQQGNQPQHF.

This chain joins TRBV27 and TRBJ1-4; unclear D gene. V lost 5 bases, J lost 6 bases, and 16 bases lay in between. Per germline, CDR1 MNHEY and CDR2 SMNVEV (reference sequence). The CDR3 length is 15 residues. CDR3 nucleotides: TGTGCCAGCAGTCCACTGAACAGTCAGGATGAAAAACTGTTTTTT. It translates to CASSPLNSQDEKLFF.

The chain couples TRBV27 to TRBJ2-3; D gene unclear. The CDR3 has 15 amino acids. V shed 0 bases and J shed 6 bases, with 13 bases lying between them. Germline CDR1 MNHEY, CDR2 SMNVEV (reference sequence). The CDR3 nucleotides are TGTGCCAGCAGTTTATCGGTGCTCCCAAGGGATACGCAGTATTTT. This gives the protein CASSLSVLPRDTQYF.

The chain employs TRBV7-8 and TRBJ2-1, with 10 nucleotides matching TRBD2. The CDR3 runs 15 residues. The germline CDR1 and CDR2 sequences are SGHVS and FQNEAQ. Unmatched junction bases numbered 10, after V lost 2 bases and J lost 12 bases. CDR3 loop: CASSLSGRGFYRQFF. As DNA, the CDR3 is TGTGCCAGCAGCTTAAGCGGGAGGGGTTTCTATAGGCAGTTCTTC.

CDR3 loop: CASSGKDWGYEQYF. In DNA form, the CDR3 reads TGTGCCAGCAGTGGTAAGGACTGGGGATACGAGCAGTACTTC. V gene TRBV2 combines with J gene TRBJ2-7, with D possibly TRBD2 on 5 matching bases. Germline V gene lookup returns CDR1 SNHLY and CDR2 FYNNEI. The V end lost 4 bases, the J end lost 4 bases, and 14 bases lay between the germline ends. This CDR3 has 14 residues.

The chain employs TRBV14 and TRBJ2-2; D gene unclear. This CDR3 contains 16 residues. Germline CDR1 reads SGHDN; CDR2 reads FVKESK. Trimming removed 1 base from V and 6 bases from J, with 15 bases in between. The CDR3 DNA sequence: TGTGCCAGCAGCCAAGGTGGCAGTGTTCGGGCCGGGGAGCTGTTTTTT. This codes for CASSQGGSVRAGELFF.

This clone occurred a few times. The chain recombines TRBV19 with TRBJ1-5; D is uncertain. CDR3 length: 13 amino acids. V shed 2 bases and J shed 7 bases, with 9 bases lying between them. Germline V CDR1 and CDR2: LNHDA, SQIVND (reference sequence). CDR3 in amino acids: CASSIREGQPQHF. As DNA, the CDR3 is TGTGCCAGTAGTATACGGGAGGGACAGCCCCAGCATTTT.

Here the CDR3 reads CATSRKTPTGNQPQHF. The CDR3 bases are TGTGCCACCAGCAGGAAAACTCCTACGGGCAATCAGCCCCAGCATTTT. The V and J genes are TRBV15 and TRBJ1-5; no firm D call. V dropped 3 bases and J dropped 2 bases, with 14 bases sitting between them. CDR3 length: 16 residues. The germline CDR1 and CDR2 sequences are LNHNV and YYDKDF (reference sequence).

The chain joins TRBV5-1 to TRBJ2-2; the D is unclear. Trimming stripped 5 bases from V and 2 bases from J, with 10 bases between. There are 14 residues in the CDR3. Germline-derived CDR1 and CDR2 are SGHRS and YFSETQ. DNA of the CDR3: TGCGCCAGCAGAGATAGGATTAACACCGGGGAGCTGTTTTTT. Its protein is CASRDRINTGELFF.

In its sample, this clone was seen once. This chain connects TRBV7-7 to TRBJ2-5, with 7 bases identical to TRBD2. Germline CDR1 reads SSHAT; CDR2 reads FNYEAQ (reference sequence). V shed 1 base, J shed 9 bases, and the junction held 8 bases outside the gene matches. The CDR3 is made up of 14 amino acids. CDR3 loop: CASSLVVGEGPQYF. CDR3 coding DNA: TGTGCCAGCAGCTTAGTGGTAGGGGAGGGTCCCCAGTACTTC.

Note on this clone: Other DNA sequences in this specimen translate into the identical CDR3. CDR3 sequence: CASSRGTTEAFF. The CDR3 coding sequence is TGTGCCAGCAGCAGGGGGACCACTGAAGCTTTCTTT. The chain recombines TRBV28 with TRBJ1-1; the match to TRBD1 covers 7 bases. V gave up 6 bases and J gave up 4 bases; unmatched junction bases: 2. The CDR3 is 12 amino acids. CDR1 is MDHEN, CDR2 SYDVKM, per germline.

The V and J genes are TRBV28 and TRBJ1-1; unclear D gene. Trimming pared 5 bases from V and 4 bases from J, leaving 17 bases between. The CDR3 contains 15 residues. The germline gives CDR1 MDHEN, CDR2 SYDVKM. The CDR3 region is CASSRPQLKGTEAFF. Here the CDR3 DNA reads TGTGCCAGCAGTCGCCCCCAACTAAAGGGCACTGAAGCTTTCTTT.

This sequence joins TRBV25-1 and TRBJ2-5, with 9 bases that match TRBD2. Germline V CDR1 and CDR2: MGHDK, SYGVNS. Losses at the gene ends were 6 bases for V and 5 bases for J; bases not matched to a gene: 7. This CDR3 is 14 amino acids long. In DNA form, the CDR3 reads TGTGCCAGCAGCCGGACTAGCGAGGGGGAGACCCAGTACTTC. Translated: CASSRTSEGETQYF.

The sample holds one count of this clone. The rearrangement links TRBV9 to TRBJ1-2; D ambiguous. Trimming took 0 bases from V and 0 from J, leaving 6 bases between them. Looked up from germline, CDR1 is SGDLS and CDR2 is YYNGEE. The CDR3 has 14 residues. The CDR3, as DNA: TGTGCCAGCAGCGTAGATGGGACTAACTATGGCTACACCTTC. Its translation: CASSVDGTNYGYTF.

The rearrangement uses TRBV7-8 and TRBJ2-7, with a possible D match to TRBD2 (7 bases). Germline assignment: CDR1 SGHVS and CDR2 FQNEAQ. V dropped 5 bases and J dropped 7 bases, with 24 bases sitting between them. The CDR3 is 16 residues long. This chain's CDR3 is CASSLGGASRNKEQYF. CDR3 nucleotide sequence: TGTGCCAGCAGCCTGGGGGGGGCTAGCCGGAATAAAGAGCAGTACTTC.

This clone has only a few counts. The chain links TRBV5-4 to TRBJ2-7, with D perhaps being TRBD1 or TRBD2 (5 bases each). Germline lookup yields CDR1 SGHNT and CDR2 YYREEE (reference sequence). This CDR3 region has 16 residues. V was cut by 4 bases and J by 1 base, with 18 bases left in between. The CDR3 DNA reads TGTGCCAGCAGCAGCGGTCAGGGTCGCGGGTCCTACGAGCAGTACTTC. The encoded protein is CASSSGQGRGSYEQYF.